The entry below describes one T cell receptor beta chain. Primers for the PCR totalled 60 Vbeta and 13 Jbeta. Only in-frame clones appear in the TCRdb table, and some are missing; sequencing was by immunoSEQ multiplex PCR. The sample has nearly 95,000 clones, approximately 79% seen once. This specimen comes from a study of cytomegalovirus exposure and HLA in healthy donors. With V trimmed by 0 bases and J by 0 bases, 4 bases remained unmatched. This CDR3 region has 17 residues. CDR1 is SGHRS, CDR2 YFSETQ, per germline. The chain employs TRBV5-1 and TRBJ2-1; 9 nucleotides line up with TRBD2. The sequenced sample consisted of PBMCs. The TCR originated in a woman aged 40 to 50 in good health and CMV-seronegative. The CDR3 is CASSLGLAGHSYNEQFF. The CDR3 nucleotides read TGCGCCAGCAGCTTGGGGCTAGCGGGGCACTCCTACAATGAGCAGTTCTTC.